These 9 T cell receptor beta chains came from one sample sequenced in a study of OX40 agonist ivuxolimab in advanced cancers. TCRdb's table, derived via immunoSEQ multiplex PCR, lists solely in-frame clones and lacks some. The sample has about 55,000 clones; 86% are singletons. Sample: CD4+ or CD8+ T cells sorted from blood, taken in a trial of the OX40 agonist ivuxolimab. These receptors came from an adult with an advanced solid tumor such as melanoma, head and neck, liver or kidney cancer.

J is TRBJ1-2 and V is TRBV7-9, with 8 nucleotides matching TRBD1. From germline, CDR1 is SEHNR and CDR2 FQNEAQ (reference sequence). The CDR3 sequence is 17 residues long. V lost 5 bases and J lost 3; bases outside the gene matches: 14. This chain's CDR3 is CASSVSLKDRADYGYTF. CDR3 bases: TGTGCCAGCAGCGTTTCTTTAAAGGACAGGGCTGACTATGGCTACACCTTC.

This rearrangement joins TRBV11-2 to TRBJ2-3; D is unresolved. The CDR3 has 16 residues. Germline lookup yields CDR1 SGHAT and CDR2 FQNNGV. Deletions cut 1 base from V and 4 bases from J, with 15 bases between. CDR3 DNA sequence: TGTGCCAGCAGCTTAGGGGTCGGCAGTGGCGCAGATACGCAGTATTTT. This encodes CASSLGVGSGADTQYF.

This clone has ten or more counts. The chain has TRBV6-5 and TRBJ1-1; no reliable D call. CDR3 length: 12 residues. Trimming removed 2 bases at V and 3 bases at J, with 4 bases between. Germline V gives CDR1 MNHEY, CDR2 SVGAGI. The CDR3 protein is CASSYSDTEAFF. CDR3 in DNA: TGTGCCAGCAGTTACAGCGACACTGAAGCTTTCTTT.

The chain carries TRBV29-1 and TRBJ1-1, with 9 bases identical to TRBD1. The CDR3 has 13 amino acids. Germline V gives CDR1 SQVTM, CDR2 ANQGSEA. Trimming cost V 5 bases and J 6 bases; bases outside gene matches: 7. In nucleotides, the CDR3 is TGCAGCGTTACGGGACAGGGAGCCCCTGAAGCTTTCTTT. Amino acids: CSVTGQGAPEAFF.

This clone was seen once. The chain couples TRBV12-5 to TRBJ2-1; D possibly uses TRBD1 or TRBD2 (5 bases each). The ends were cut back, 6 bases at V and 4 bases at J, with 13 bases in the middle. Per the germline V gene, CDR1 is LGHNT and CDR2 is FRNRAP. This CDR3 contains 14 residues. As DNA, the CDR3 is TGTGCTAGTGGACCCCCTTGGGGGTACAATGAGCAGTTCTTC. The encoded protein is CASGPPWGYNEQFF.

Written as DNA, the CDR3 is TGTGCCAGCAGCACAGGAGGGCAAGCCTTCTACGAGCAGTACTTC. As protein: CASSTGGQAFYEQYF. This chain joins TRBV21-1 and TRBJ2-7; the table's D call of TRBD2 was not tested on the DNA. TRBV21-1 is designated a pseudogene. The CDR3 loop spans 15 amino acids.

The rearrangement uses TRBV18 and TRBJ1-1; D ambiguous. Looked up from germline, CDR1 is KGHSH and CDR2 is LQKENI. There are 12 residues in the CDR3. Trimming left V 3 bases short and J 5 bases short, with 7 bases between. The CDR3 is CASSPSRTEAFF. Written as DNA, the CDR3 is TGTGCCAGCTCACCTTCCCGGACTGAAGCTTTCTTT. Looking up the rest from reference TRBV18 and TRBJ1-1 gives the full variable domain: NAGVMQNPRHLVRRRGQEARLRCSPMKGHSHVYWYRQLPEEGLKFMVYLQKENIIDESGMPKERFSAEFPKEGPSILRIQQVVRGDSAAYFCASSPSRTEAFFGQGTRLTVV.

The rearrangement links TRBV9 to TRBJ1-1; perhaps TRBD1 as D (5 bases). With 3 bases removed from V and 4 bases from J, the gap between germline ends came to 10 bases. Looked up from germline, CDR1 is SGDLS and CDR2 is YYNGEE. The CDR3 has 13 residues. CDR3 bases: TGTGCCAGCAGCGCCTCCGGGACCACTGAAGCTTTCTTT. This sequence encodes CASSASGTTEAFF.

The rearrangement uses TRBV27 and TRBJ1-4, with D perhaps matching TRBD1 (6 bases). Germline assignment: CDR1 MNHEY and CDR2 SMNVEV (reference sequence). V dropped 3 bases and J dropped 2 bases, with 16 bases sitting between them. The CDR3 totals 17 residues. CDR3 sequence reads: CASSFRGTLPTNEKLFF. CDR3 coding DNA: TGTGCCAGCAGTTTTAGGGGGACACTCCCCACTAATGAAAAACTGTTTTTT. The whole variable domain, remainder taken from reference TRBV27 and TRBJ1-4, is EAQVTQNPRYLITVTGKKLTVTCSQNMNHEYMSWYRQDPGLGLRQIYYSMNVEVTDKGDVPEGYKVSRKEKRNFPLILESPSPNQTSLYFCASSFRGTLPTNEKLFFGSGTQLSVL.